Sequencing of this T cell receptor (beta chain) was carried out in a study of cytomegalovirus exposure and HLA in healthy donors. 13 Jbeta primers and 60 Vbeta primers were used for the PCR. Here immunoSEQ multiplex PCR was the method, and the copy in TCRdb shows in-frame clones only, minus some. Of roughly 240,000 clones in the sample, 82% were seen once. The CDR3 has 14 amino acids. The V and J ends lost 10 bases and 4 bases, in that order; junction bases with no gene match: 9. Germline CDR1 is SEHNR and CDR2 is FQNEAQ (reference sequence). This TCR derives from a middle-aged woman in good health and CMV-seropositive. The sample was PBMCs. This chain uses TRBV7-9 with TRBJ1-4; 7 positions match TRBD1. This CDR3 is CATAGGLSNEKLFF. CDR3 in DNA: TGTGCCACAGCAGGGGGGCTGAGTAATGAAAAACTGTTTTTT.